This T cell receptor beta chain was sequenced during a study of cytomegalovirus exposure and HLA in healthy donors. V lost 0 bases to trimming and J lost 3 bases, with 18 bases between them. The CDR3 has 17 residues. CDR1 is SGHRS, CDR2 YFSETQ, per germline. This PCR relied on a set of 60 Vbeta primers and 13 Jbeta primers. Data came from immunoSEQ multiplex PCR; TCRdb stores just in-frame clones and leaves some out. The sample lists around 70,000 clones, roughly four fifths seen once, with 6.5% in the top ten. This chain links TRBV5-1 with TRBJ1-1; D gene ambiguous. The specimen sequenced was PBMCs. The sequence came from a human donor in good health. This chain's CDR3 is CASSLDRGIPADTEAFF. In DNA form, the CDR3 reads TGCGCCAGCAGCTTGGACAGAGGGATTCCAGCGGACACTGAAGCTTTCTTT.